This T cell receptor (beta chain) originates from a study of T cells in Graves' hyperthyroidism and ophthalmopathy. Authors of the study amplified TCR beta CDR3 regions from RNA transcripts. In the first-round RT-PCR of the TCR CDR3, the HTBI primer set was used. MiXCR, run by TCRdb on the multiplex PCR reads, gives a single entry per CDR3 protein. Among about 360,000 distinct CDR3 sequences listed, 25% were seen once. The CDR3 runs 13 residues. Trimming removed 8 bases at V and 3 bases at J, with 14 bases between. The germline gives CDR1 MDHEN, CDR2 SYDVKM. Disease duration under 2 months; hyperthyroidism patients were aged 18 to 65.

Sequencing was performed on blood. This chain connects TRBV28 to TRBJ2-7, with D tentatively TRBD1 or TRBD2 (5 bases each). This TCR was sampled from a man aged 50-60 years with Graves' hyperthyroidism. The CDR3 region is CASLGTEDYEQYF. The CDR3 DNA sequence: TGTGCCAGCCTTGGGACGGAAGACTACGAGCAGTACTTC.